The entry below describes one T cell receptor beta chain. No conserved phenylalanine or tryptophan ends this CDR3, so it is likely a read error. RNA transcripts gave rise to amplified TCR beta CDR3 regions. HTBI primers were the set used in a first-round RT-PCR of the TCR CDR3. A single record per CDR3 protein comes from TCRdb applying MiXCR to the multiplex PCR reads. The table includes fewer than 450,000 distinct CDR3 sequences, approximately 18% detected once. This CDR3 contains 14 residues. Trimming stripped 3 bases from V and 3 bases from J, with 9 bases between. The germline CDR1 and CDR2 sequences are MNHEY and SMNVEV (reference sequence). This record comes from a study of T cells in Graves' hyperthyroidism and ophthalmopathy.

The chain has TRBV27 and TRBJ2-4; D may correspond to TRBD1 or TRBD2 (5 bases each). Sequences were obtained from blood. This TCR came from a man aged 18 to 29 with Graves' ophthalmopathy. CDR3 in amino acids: CASSFSGHKNIQYL. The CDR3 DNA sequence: TGTGCCAGCAGTTTTTCGGGGCACAAAAACATTCAGTACCTC.